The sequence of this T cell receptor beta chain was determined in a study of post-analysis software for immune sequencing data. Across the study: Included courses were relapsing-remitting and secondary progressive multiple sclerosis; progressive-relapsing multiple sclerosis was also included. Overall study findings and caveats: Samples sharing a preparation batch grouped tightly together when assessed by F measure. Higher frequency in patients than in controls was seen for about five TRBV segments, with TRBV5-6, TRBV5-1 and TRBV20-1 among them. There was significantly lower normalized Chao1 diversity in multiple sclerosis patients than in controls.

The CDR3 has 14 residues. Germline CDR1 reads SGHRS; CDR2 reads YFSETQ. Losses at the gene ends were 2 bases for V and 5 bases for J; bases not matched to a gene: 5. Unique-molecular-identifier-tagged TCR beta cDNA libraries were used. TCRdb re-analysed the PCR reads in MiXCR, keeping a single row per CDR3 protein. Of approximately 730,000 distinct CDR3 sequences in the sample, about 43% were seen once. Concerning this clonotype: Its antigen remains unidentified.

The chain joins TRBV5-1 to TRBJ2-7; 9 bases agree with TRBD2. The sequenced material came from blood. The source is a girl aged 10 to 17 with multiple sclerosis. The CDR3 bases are TGCGCCAGCAGCTTCAGTAGCGGGAGCCACGAGCAGTACTTC. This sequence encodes CASSFSSGSHEQYF.